A single sample gave rise to the 27 T cell receptor beta chains below, sequenced in a study of cytomegalovirus exposure and HLA in healthy donors. The PCR used 60 Vbeta and 13 Jbeta primers. Data came from immunoSEQ multiplex PCR; TCRdb stores just in-frame clones and leaves some out. The sample holds 76,000 or so clones, over 65% seen once. Sequencing was performed on PBMCs. All receptors come from a woman aged 40 to 55 in good health and CMV-seropositive.

The CDR3 loop is CASSRQGISTDTQYF. Here the CDR3 DNA reads TGTGCCAGCAGCAGACAGGGCATAAGCACAGATACGCAGTATTTT. The rearrangement joins TRBV11-2 to TRBJ2-3; 7 bases map to TRBD1. The CDR3 loop spans 15 amino acids. The germline gives CDR1 SGHAT, CDR2 FQNNGV. V was pared by 5 bases and J by 0 bases, with 5 bases of the junction left unmatched. Based on the CDR3 plus reference TRBV11-2 and TRBJ2-3, the full variable domain is EAGVAQSPRYKIIEKRQSVAFWCNPISGHATLYWYQQILGQGPKLLIQFQNNGVVDDSQLPKDRFSAERLKGVDSTLKIQPAKLEDSAVYLCASSRQGISTDTQYFGPGTRLTVL.

Remarks on this clone: The junction departs from the called germline gene at one end, perhaps through a read error. The chain couples TRBV7-7 to TRBJ2-3; D possibly corresponds to TRBD2 (7 bases). CDR1 and CDR2 from the germline V gene are SSHAT and FNYEAQ (reference sequence). CDR3 length equals 14 residues. The CDR3 DNA is TGTGCTAGCAGCCCAGGGGAGGGTACAGATACGCAGTATTTT. Amino acid sequence: CASSPGEGTDTQYF.

The V and J genes are TRBV10-3 and TRBJ2-1; 8 bases map to TRBD2. This CDR3 region has 16 residues. Germline-derived CDR1 and CDR2 are ENHRY and SYGVKD. J was trimmed by 3 bases and V by 2 bases; bases with no gene match: 6. CDR3 region: CAISEMSGGYYNEQFF. CDR3 nucleotide sequence: TGTGCCATCAGTGAGATGAGCGGGGGTTACTACAATGAGCAGTTCTTC.

The V and J genes are TRBV4-1 and TRBJ2-2; D unclear. The CDR3 has 15 amino acids. Germline V gives CDR1 MGHRA, CDR2 YSYEKL. Trimming pared 0 bases from V and 5 bases from J, leaving 10 bases between. CDR3 DNA sequence: TGCGCCAGCAGCCAAGAGTGGAGAGCAACCGGGGAGCTGTTTTTT. It yields the protein CASSQEWRATGELFF.

This clone was found a few times. This chain connects TRBV6-5 to TRBJ2-7, with 7 bases aligning to TRBD1. Trimming at V came to 0 bases and at J to 6 bases, leaving 8 bases not matched to a gene. This CDR3 comprises 15 residues. CDR1 and CDR2 (germline): MNHEY, SVGAGI. The CDR3 is CASSYSTGQLREQYF. In nucleotides, the CDR3 is TGTGCCAGCAGTTACTCGACGGGACAGCTCCGCGAGCAGTACTTC.

The V and J genes are TRBV5-1 and TRBJ2-5; 9 nucleotides agree with TRBD2. Looked up from germline, CDR1 is SGHRS and CDR2 is YFSETQ. V lost 0 bases and J lost 1; bases outside the gene matches: 4. The CDR3 is 16 residues long. The CDR3 nucleotides are TGCGCCAGCAGCTTGGGGGCTAGCGGGGCCCAAGAGACCCAGTACTTC. This codes for CASSLGASGAQETQYF.

The chain combines TRBV4-3 with TRBJ2-7; D gene unclear. The length of the CDR3 is 13 residues. Trimming pared 0 bases from V and 4 bases from J, leaving 7 bases between. From germline, CDR1 is LGHNA and CDR2 YSLEER. The CDR3 loop reads CASSQDSSYEQYF. DNA for the CDR3: TGCGCCAGCAGCCAAGATTCGTCGTACGAGCAGTACTTC.

The J gene is TRBJ2-1, the V gene TRBV18, with 8 bases lining up with TRBD2. With V trimmed by 2 bases and J by 12 bases, 9 bases remained unmatched. Germline CDR1 and CDR2: KGHSH and LQKENI. The CDR3 has 14 residues. The CDR3 reads CASSPTGTSTAQFF. CDR3 bases: TGTGCCAGCTCACCAACCGGGACTAGTACTGCGCAGTTCTTC.

The genes are TRBV21-1 and TRBJ2-1; TRBD2, the table's D call, was not compared with the DNA. TRBV21-1 is a pseudogene. The length of the CDR3 is 17 residues. The CDR3 sequence: CASGGTSRTPSYNEQFF. The DNA for the CDR3 is TGTGCCAGCGGGGGGACTAGCCGTACCCCCTCCTACAATGAGCAGTTCTTC.

The chain uses TRBV7-9 and TRBJ1-1, with 7 bases aligning to TRBD1. CDR1 is SEHNR, CDR2 FQNEAQ, per germline (reference sequence). V trimming: 5 bases; J trimming: 2 bases; junction bases outside the gene matches: 5. The CDR3 is made up of 14 amino acids. The CDR3, as DNA: TGTGCCAGCAGCCCCGACAGGGTTAACACTGAAGCTTTCTTT. Amino acids: CASSPDRVNTEAFF. Supplemented by reference TRBV7-9 and TRBJ1-1, the full variable domain reads DTGVSQNPRHKITKRGQNVTFRCDPISEHNRLYWYRQTLGQGPEFLTYFQNEAQLEKSRLLSDRFSAERPKGSFSTLEIQRTEQGDSAMYLCASSPDRVNTEAFFGQGTRLTVV.

The CDR3 DNA follows: TGTGCCAGCAGCCTCCATTCACCCCTCCACTTT. Encoded protein: CASSLHSPLHF. The J gene is TRBJ1-6, the V gene TRBV2; D call uncertain. The ends were cut back, 6 bases at V and 8 bases at J, with 5 bases in the middle. Germline CDR1 reads SNHLY; CDR2 reads FYNNEI. This CDR3 has 11 residues.

The rearrangement links TRBV2 to TRBJ1-1; TRBD1 might be the D (5 bases). Germline V lookup: CDR1 SNHLY, CDR2 FYNNEI. The length of the CDR3 is 16 residues. Deletions cut 1 base from V and 0 bases from J, with 12 bases between. CDR3 nucleotides: TGTGCCAGCAGTGAAGGAGACAGTCGAATGAACACTGAAGCTTTCTTT. Protein sequence: CASSEGDSRMNTEAFF. The full variable domain, rest sourced from reference TRBV2 and TRBJ1-1, is EPEVTQTPSHQVTQMGQEVILRCVPISNHLYFYWYRQILGQKVEFLVSFYNNEISEKSEIFDDQFSVERPDGSNFTLKIRSTKLEDSAMYFCASSEGDSRMNTEAFFGQGTRLTVV.

The J gene is TRBJ2-1, the V gene TRBV11-2; TRBD2 agrees at 8 bases. This CDR3 is 16 amino acids long. The J segment lost 4 bases and the V segment lost 5 bases, leaving 10 bases of the junction unmatched. The V gene's germline CDR1 is SGHAT and CDR2 FQNNGV. The CDR3 DNA reads as TGTGCCAGCAGCCAACCGGGACTAGGGAGATACAATGAGCAGTTCTTC. Protein: CASSQPGLGRYNEQFF.

The rearrangement uses TRBV2 and TRBJ2-5; weak D call: TRBD1 (5 bases). The CDR3 consists of 13 residues. Per the germline V gene, CDR1 is SNHLY and CDR2 is FYNNEI. Trimming shortened V by 2 bases and J by 2 bases, and 6 bases separated the two germline ends. In DNA form, the CDR3 reads TGTGCCAGCAGTGAAAGGACACAAGAGACCCAGTACTTC. Translated, it gives CASSERTQETQYF.

The chain is built from TRBV7-7 and TRBJ2-1; 9 positions match TRBD2. Germline-derived CDR1 and CDR2 are SSHAT and FNYEAQ (reference sequence). The CDR3 has 16 residues. Losses at the gene ends were 1 base for V and 3 bases for J; bases not matched to a gene: 4. The CDR3 sequence is CASSLELAGNYNEQFF. The CDR3 DNA sequence: TGTGCCAGCAGCTTAGAGCTAGCGGGAAACTACAATGAGCAGTTCTTC.

J is TRBJ1-5 and V is TRBV10-3; D uncertain. Per germline, CDR1 ENHRY and CDR2 SYGVKD. Trimming removed 0 bases at V and 2 bases at J, with 5 bases between. CDR3 length: 14 amino acids. CDR3 in DNA: TGTGCCATCAGTGAGTCCCAGGGCAATCAGCCCCAGCATTTT. Its translation is CAISESQGNQPQHF.

The V call is TRBV9, the J call TRBJ2-7; possible D gene TRBD1, 6 bases. This CDR3 is 14 amino acids long. CDR1 and CDR2 (germline): SGDLS, YYNGEE. Trimming left V 4 bases short and J 7 bases short, with 18 bases between. DNA for the CDR3: TGTGCCAGCAGCCCGACAGGAAGGTCCGCGGAGCAGTACTTC. Protein product: CASSPTGRSAEQYF.

The V call is TRBV12-1, the J call TRBJ2-1; TRBD2 is the table's D call, not checked against the DNA. TRBV12-1 is a pseudogene. The CDR3 has 17 residues. The CDR3 sequence is CASGLAGGPRIFNEQFF. CDR3 DNA: TGTGCCAGCGGACTAGCGGGAGGGCCCAGAATTTTCAATGAGCAGTTCTTC.

The chain couples TRBV28 to TRBJ1-5; tentatively, D is TRBD1 (6 bases). CDR1 MDHEN and CDR2 SYDVKM come from the germline V gene. This CDR3 has 15 amino acids. V shed 5 bases and J shed 6 bases, with 17 bases lying between them. CDR3 loop: CASSPDRFERQPQHF. As DNA, the CDR3 is TGTGCCAGCAGTCCGGACAGATTTGAACGTCAGCCCCAGCATTTT.

This clone occurred a few times. The chain carries TRBV7-2 and TRBJ2-7, with TRBD1 as a possible D gene (6 bases). Trimming left V 4 bases short and J 3 bases short, with 10 bases between. This CDR3 has 13 amino acids. Germline CDR1 is SGHTA and CDR2 is FQGNSA. CDR3 amino acids: CASSSGTRYEQYF. The CDR3 bases are TGTGCCAGCAGCTCCGGGACACGCTACGAGCAGTACTTC.

This rearrangement joins TRBV5-6 to TRBJ1-2, with 9 bases fitting TRBD1. CDR1 and CDR2 (germline): SGHDT, YYEEEE. This CDR3 has 16 residues. With 3 bases clipped from V and 2 bases from J, the junction kept 8 bases outside the gene matches. The CDR3 reads CASSSVLQGANYGYTF. The CDR3 DNA follows: TGTGCCAGCAGCTCAGTCCTACAGGGGGCGAACTATGGCTACACCTTC.

In this sample, this clone turned up a few times. V is TRBV9 and J is TRBJ2-7; a weak D match, TRBD2 (6 bases). The V end lost 3 bases, the J end lost 0 bases, and 13 bases lay between the germline ends. The CDR3 spans 15 residues. Germline values: CDR1 SGDLS, CDR2 YYNGEE. The CDR3 bases are TGTGCCAGCAGCGGAGGCGGGGATAGCTCCTACGAGCAGTACTTC. Translation: CASSGGGDSSYEQYF.

The genes are TRBV6-1 and TRBJ1-1; weak D call: TRBD1 (5 bases). Trimming took 7 bases from V and 0 from J, leaving 12 bases between them. This CDR3 has 14 amino acids. Germline CDR1 is MNHNS and CDR2 is SASEGT. The CDR3 coding sequence is TGTGCCAGCACCTTGGGGGGGATGAACACTGAAGCTTTCTTT. Translation: CASTLGGMNTEAFF.

CDR3 amino acids: CASTTGLSEKLFF. The CDR3 coding sequence is TGTGCCAGTACCACAGGGTTAAGCGAAAAACTGTTTTTT. The chain has TRBV19 and TRBJ1-4; TRBD1 might be the D (6 bases). The CDR3 length is 13 residues. The germline V gene has CDR1 LNHDA and CDR2 SQIVND (reference sequence). Trimming shortened V by 7 bases and J by 8 bases, and 14 bases separated the two germline ends.

The chain employs TRBV5-8 and TRBJ2-7; TRBD2 aligns across 14 bases. V dropped 1 base and J dropped 1; count of bases not matched to a gene: 10. This CDR3 comprises 19 residues. The germline V gene encodes CDR1 SGHTS and CDR2 YDEGEE. CDR3 nucleotide sequence: TGTGCCAGCAGCTTGCGACTAGCGGGGGGGCCGAGTCGTTCCTACGAGCAGTACTTC. This encodes CASSLRLAGGPSRSYEQYF.

This chain uses TRBV6-5 with TRBJ2-5; D not resolved. Germline CDR1 reads MNHEY; CDR2 reads SVGAGI. The CDR3 loop spans 14 amino acids. Trimming pared 0 bases from V and 6 bases from J, leaving 11 bases between. CDR3 amino acids: CASSYSAQLKTQYF. The CDR3 DNA reads TGTGCCAGCAGTTACTCGGCCCAGTTGAAGACCCAGTACTTC.

The chain carries TRBV27 and TRBJ1-1, with D hard to call. V lost 4 bases and J 6 bases, leaving 12 bases between the germline ends. CDR3 size: 13 residues. Per the germline V gene, CDR1 is MNHEY and CDR2 is SMNVEV (reference sequence). CDR3 in DNA: TGTGCCAGCAGTTCCATATCCCGGGCTGAAGCTTTCTTT. Residues: CASSSISRAEAFF.